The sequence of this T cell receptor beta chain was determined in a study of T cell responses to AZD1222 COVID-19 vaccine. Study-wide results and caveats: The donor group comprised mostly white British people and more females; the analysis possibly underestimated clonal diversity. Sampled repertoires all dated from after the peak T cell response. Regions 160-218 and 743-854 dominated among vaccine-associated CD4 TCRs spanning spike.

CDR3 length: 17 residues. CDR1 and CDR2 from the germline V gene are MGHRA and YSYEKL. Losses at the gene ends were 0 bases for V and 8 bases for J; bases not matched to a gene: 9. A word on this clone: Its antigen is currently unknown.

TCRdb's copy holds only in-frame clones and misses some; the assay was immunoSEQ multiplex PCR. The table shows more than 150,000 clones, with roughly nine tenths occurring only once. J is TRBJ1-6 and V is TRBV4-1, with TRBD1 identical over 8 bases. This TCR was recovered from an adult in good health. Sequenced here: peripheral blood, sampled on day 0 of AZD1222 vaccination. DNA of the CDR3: TGCGCCAGCAGCCAAGACTCGCGCACAGGGGGTTATTCACCCCTCCACTTT. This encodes CASSQDSRTGGYSPLHF.